A selection of T cell receptor beta chains follows, all from one sample in a study of cytomegalovirus exposure and HLA in healthy donors. Data came from immunoSEQ multiplex PCR; TCRdb stores just in-frame clones and leaves some out. Of 95,000 to 150,000 clones listed, over 75% are singletons. Specimen: PBMCs. The source is a human donor in good health. Each CDR3 is given with its conserved first and last residue. A D gene is named only where the DNA matches it firmly. Only part of the rows carry a size: once, few, many, or a class if the clone is expanded.

D gene,clone size,V gene,J gene,CDR3 protein,CDR3 DNA
-,-,TRBV5-5,TRBJ2-7,CASSPRGDSSYEQYF,TGTGCCAGCAGCCCGCGGGGGGACAGCTCCTACGAGCAGTACTTC
TRBD1,-,TRBV9,TRBJ2-7,CASSGTGYMYEQYF,TGTGCCAGCAGCGGGACAGGGTACATGTACGAGCAGTACTTC
-,-,TRBV7-9,TRBJ1-5,CASSLGGGQPQHF,TGTGCCAGCAGCTTAGGGGGGGGACAGCCCCAGCATTTT
TRBD1,-,TRBV6-5,TRBJ1-1,CASSYSTGVTEAFF,TGTGCCAGCAGTTACTCGACAGGGGTGACTGAAGCTTTCTTT
-,-,TRBV5-5,TRBJ1-2,CASSLSSQGFLGYTF,TGTGCCAGCAGCTTGTCGTCCCAGGGGTTTTTGGGCTACACCTTC
TRBD2,once,TRBV6-4,TRBJ2-1,CASSGFGRGDNEQFF,TGTGCCAGCAGCGGATTTGGGCGGGGGGACAATGAGCAGTTCTTC
-,-,TRBV21-1,TRBJ1-2,CASSQEGAGGTPNYGYTF,TGTGCCAGCAGTCAAGAGGGGGCAGGGGGGACTCCTAACTATGGCTACACCTTC
TRBD2,few,TRBV6-6,TRBJ2-7,CASRTGLGGYEQYF,TGTGCCAGCAGGACGGGACTAGGAGGCTACGAGCAGTACTTC
-,-,TRBV18,TRBJ1-5,CASSAGGAGNQPQHF,TGTGCCAGCTCAGCCGGGGGGGCTGGCAATCAGCCCCAGCATTTT
-,few,TRBV15,TRBJ2-7,CATKRRDSYEQYF,TGTGCCACCAAAAGGCGGGACTCCTACGAGCAGTACTTC
TRBD2,once,TRBV2,TRBJ2-1,CASDIAGGSSYNEQFF,TGTGCCAGCGATATAGCGGGAGGTAGCTCCTACAATGAGCAGTTCTTC
-,-,TRBV9,TRBJ2-1,CASSVGLRVGGLGDNEQFF,TGTGCCAGCAGCGTAGGACTCCGTGTCGGCGGACTGGGAGACAATGAGCAGTTCTTC
TRBD1,-,TRBV19,TRBJ1-2,CASSIGRGLYGYTF,TGTGCCAGTAGTATAGGCAGGGGGCTCTATGGCTACACCTTC
TRBD1,-,TRBV5-1,TRBJ2-5,CASRKAGQGGETQYF,TGCGCCAGCAGGAAGGCAGGACAGGGGGGAGAGACCCAGTACTTC
-,few,TRBV9,TRBJ2-3,CASSASINRGSDTQYF,TGTGCCAGCAGCGCCAGCATTAATCGGGGGTCAGATACGCAGTATTTT
-,-,TRBV2,TRBJ1-3,CASSEAQGNRNTIYF,TGTGCCAGCAGTGAAGCTCAGGGAAATCGGAACACCATATATTTT
-,-,TRBV2,TRBJ2-3,CASRLEASTDTQYF,TGTGCCAGCAGGCTTGAGGCTAGCACAGATACGCAGTATTTT
-,-,TRBV10-2,TRBJ1-5,CASSDPDQPQHF,TGCGCCAGCAGTGACCCCGATCAGCCCCAGCATTTT
-,-,TRBV6-1,TRBJ2-7,CASPESASSYEQYF,TGTGCCAGCCCTGAAAGTGCGAGCTCCTACGAGCAGTACTTC
TRBD2,-,TRBV6-1,TRBJ2-2,CASSVPGLAGKNTGELFF,TGTGCCAGCAGTGTACCGGGACTAGCGGGGAAGAACACCGGGGAGCTGTTTTTT